These T cell receptor beta chains were read from a single sample in a study of blood T cell repertoires in COVID-19. Using immunoSEQ multiplex PCR, the repertoire was profiled, and TCRdb retains in-frame clones only, with some absent. The table includes 240,000 or so clones, about 79% detected once. Sample: peripheral blood. The origin of the receptors is a woman aged 80 or over with acute or convalescent COVID-19. The CDR3 runs from the conserved cysteine through the conserved F or W. Each record gives: V gene, CDR3 protein.

TRBV28	CASRTLDRGPTYEQYF
TRBV2	CASSDRTGIYQPQHF
TRBV14	CASSHADRRTQYF
TRBV29-1	CSFWARGGAEDEQFF
TRBV6-5	CASRTPSGEKLFF
TRBV5-8	CASSWDRLGNEQFF
TRBV9	CASSPNGRGMNEQFF
TRBV3-1/TRBV3-2	CASSQYFSLNTEAFF
TRBV18	CASSPSGGGYNEQFF
TRBV5-1	CASSLMGSTEAFF
TRBV5-1	CASRPPGQNYNSPLHF
TRBV6-5	CASSYGQGTGNTIYF
TRBV5-1	CASSPGHANTEAFF
TRBV28	CASSPSRTNEKLFF
TRBV3-1/TRBV3-2	CASSQPGGPVYEQYF
TRBV10-3	CAISELDGGPGDTQYF
TRBV5-1	CASSFRGAGELFF
TRBV10-3	CAISSGTGGANRNGYTF
TRBV19	CASIRPTMTQLPPQHF
TRBV7-9	CASSLAVEDIQYF
TRBV2	CASSEVGTAGNTIYF
TRBV19	CASSKGRTTLGQPQHF
TRBV19	CASSPDRATNEKLFF
TRBV28	CASSLRGYEQYF
TRBV5-4	CASSPPGQAVWEQYF
TRBV4-1	CASSQAETGVNDGYTF
TRBV2	CASNPLLAGQETQYF
TRBV2	CASSGGGWDYEQYF
TRBV27	CASRGDARGHGYTF
TRBV9	CASSESTGYQTQYF
TRBV9	CASSARTGGSHGYTF
TRBV5-8	CASSPRNEQFF
TRBV19	CASSPGQGDSDNEKLFF
TRBV5-1	CASSLEGTGSNEQYF
TRBV7-7	CASSPGRGGTQYF
TRBV4-1	CASSQDRTDSPLHF
TRBV5-1	CASSLGGQRYEQYF
TRBV7-8	CASSPGGPSGGRETQYF
TRBV27	CASSLSGGGEKLFF
TRBV30	CAWSPGPRLAGGLGQETQYF
TRBV2	CASSAPGKGARNTGELFF
TRBV19	CASSIKIAVGQRGNQPQHF
TRBV5-5	CASSLAGGPVGELFF
TRBV7-8	CASSLVAGGSGYGYTF
TRBV28	CASSLVETEAFF
TRBV14	CASSQGLRGANNEQFF
TRBV3-1/TRBV3-2	CASRRLAGGGETQYF
TRBV11-2	CASSLEGGRSAQYF
TRBV27	CASSARLGGSEQYF
TRBV28	CASSLLGPYNEQFF
TRBV7-3	CASSPRTSGELFF
TRBV6-5	CASSLAGATGNEQFF
TRBV15	CATSRNPLTSGANTGELFF
TRBV2	CASSEAAGRTTDTQYF
TRBV3-1/TRBV3-2	CASSQDEWSGGGYGYTF